The rows below give T cell receptor beta chains drawn from one sample of a study of cytomegalovirus exposure and HLA in healthy donors. Clones were read by immunoSEQ multiplex PCR, and TCRdb kept only the in-frame ones, dropping some. The top ten hold approximately 30% of the sample, which has some 130,000 clones, 82% seen once. The material sequenced was PBMCs. These TCRs come from a man aged 30-40 years in good health and CMV-seropositive. CDR3s include the opening cysteine and the closing phenylalanine or tryptophan. D genes are given only for firm matches. Clone sizes are given selectively: once, few, many, or a class where the clone is expanded.

. TRBJ1-2 . TRBV4-3 17 TGCGCCAGCAGCCAAGGTGCTAATATTCAGGGAAGGAATGGCTACACCTTC CASSQGANIQGRNGYTF
. TRBJ1-1 . TRBV7-3 14 TGTGCCAGCAGCTTATCCCGGGGTCACACTGAAGCTTTCTTT CASSLSRGHTEAFF
TRBD2 TRBJ2-1 . TRBV10-2 16 TGCGCCAGCAAGGTACGCGGCGGGGGGGGAGTGAGTGAGCAGTTCTTC CASKVRGGGGVSEQFF
TRBD1 TRBJ2-3 many TRBV6-4 15 TGTGCCAGCAGTGACGGGACAGGGGGCACAGATACGCAGTATTTT CASSDGTGGTDTQYF
. TRBJ1-1 . TRBV28 15 TGTGCCAGCAGCCCACAGGGAGCCATGAACACTGAAGCTTTCTTT CASSPQGAMNTEAFF
. TRBJ2-1 . TRBV5-8 15 TGTGCCAGCAGCCCCTACTTCCGGGATACCAATGAGCAGTTCTTC CASSPYFRDTNEQFF
. TRBJ1-5 . TRBV12-2 17 TGTGCAAGTCGCTTATACAGGAGACGATTCAGGAATCAGCCCCAGCATTTT CASRLYRRRFRNQPQHF
TRBD2 TRBJ2-1 . TRBV2 14 TGTGCCAGCAGTCTTAGCGGGGGGGCGCCTGAGCAGTTCTTC CASSLSGGAPEQFF
. TRBJ2-1 . TRBV7-6 16 TGTGCCAGCAGCTTAGAGCCACCTAATGCCTACAATGAGCAGTTCTTC CASSLEPPNAYNEQFF
. TRBJ2-5 . TRBV29-1 12 . CSAVTFGETQYF
. TRBJ2-3 . TRBV6-1 15 TGTGCCAGCAGTGGGGTACTAGAGGGCGCAGATACGCAGTATTTT CASSGVLEGADTQYF
. TRBJ1-1 . TRBV7-9 15 TGTGCCAGCAGCTTGGGGCGGGGGGTGAACACTGAAGCTTTCTTT CASSLGRGVNTEAFF
TRBD2 TRBJ2-7 . TRBV6-5 15 TGTGCCAGCAGTCTCGGGGAGGGAGGGACCTACGAGCAGTACTTC CASSLGEGGTYEQYF
TRBD1 TRBJ2-3 . TRBV7-2 15 TGTGCCAGCAGCTTGGCCGGGACAGACACAGATACGCAGTATTTT CASSLAGTDTDTQYF
TRBD1 TRBJ1-2 . TRBV6-5 14 TGTGCCAGCAGTGCGCAGGGGGCTAACTATGGCTACACCTTC CASSAQGANYGYTF
. TRBJ2-2 . TRBV9 14 TGTGCCAGCAGCGTAGGCTCAGGAACCGGGGAGCTGTTTTTT CASSVGSGTGELFF
TRBD1 TRBJ1-3 once TRBV9 17 TGTGCCAGCAGCCCCAGCCGGGGACAGGGGGCTGGAAACACCATATATTTT CASSPSRGQGAGNTIYF
TRBD1 TRBJ1-2 . TRBV9 15 TGTGCCAGCAGCCCTCGGACAGGTTCTAACTATGGCTACACCTTC CASSPRTGSNYGYTF
. TRBJ1-6 few TRBV29-1 12 TGCAGCGTTGGCGACGGGGGAGGGACCCTCCACTTT CSVGDGGGTLHF
. TRBJ2-2 . TRBV29-1 11 TGCAGCGCTACGAACACCGGGGAGCTGTTTTTT CSATNTGELFF
TRBD1 TRBJ1-2 . TRBV4-1 19 TGCGCCAGCAGCCAAGGGGGCGGGAGGGGGCGCAATGGGAACTATGGCTACACCTTC CASSQGGGRGRNGNYGYTF
TRBD1 TRBJ1-6 . TRBV6-6 16 TGTGCCAGCAGTAACCAGGGGGCGAGGTATAATTCACCCCTCCACTTT CASSNQGARYNSPLHF
. TRBJ1-3 . TRBV6-1 15 TGTGCCAGCAGTGAAAATCCAGGCTCTGGAAACACCATATATTTT CASSENPGSGNTIYF
TRBD1 TRBJ2-1 . TRBV30 14 TGTGCCTGGAGTCAAGGACAGGTGGGGAATGAGCAGTTCTTC CAWSQGQVGNEQFF
. TRBJ2-5 . TRBV2 11 TGTGCCGGGGGGGGCATGGAGACCCAGTACTTC CAGGGMETQYF
TRBD2 TRBJ2-5 . TRBV2 15 TGTGCCAGCAGTGAAGCAGGAGCGGGAGCTACGACCCAGTACTTC CASSEAGAGATTQYF
. TRBJ2-3 . TRBV2 15 TGTGCCAGCAGAAGGACAGCTCTTAGCACAGATACGCAGTATTTT CASRRTALSTDTQYF
. TRBJ1-4 . TRBV30 13 TGTGCCTGGAGAGGCGGGACTAATGAAAAACTGTTTTTT CAWRGGTNEKLFF
. TRBJ1-3 . TRBV5-1 16 TGCGCCAGCAGCTTGGCCTCTTCGGGATTTGGAAACACCATATATTTT CASSLASSGFGNTIYF
. TRBJ1-1 . TRBV4-2 13 TGTGCCAGCAGCCAAGATCGCAGGGGTGAAGCTTTCTTT CASSQDRRGEAFF
. TRBJ1-1 . TRBV6-6 13 TGTGCCAGCAAAGACAGCCTCTACACTGAAGCTTTCTTT CASKDSLYTEAFF
TRBD2 TRBJ2-1 . TRBV7-2 17 TGTGCCAGCAGACCCCCATCCTTAGCGGGGTCATACAATGAGCAGTTCTTC CASRPPSLAGSYNEQFF
TRBD2 TRBJ2-3 . TRBV4-1 15 TGCGCCAGCAGCCTTCTAGCGGTTCCCACAGATACGCAGTATTTT CASSLLAVPTDTQYF
TRBD1 TRBJ1-2 . TRBV9 13 TGTGCCAGCAGCTTAGGACAGGGATATGGCTACACCTTC CASSLGQGYGYTF
TRBD1 TRBJ1-2 . TRBV9 15 TGTGCCAGCAGCGCACAGGGGACCCCTAACTATGGCTACACCTTC CASSAQGTPNYGYTF
. TRBJ1-1 . TRBV5-4 16 TGTGCCAGCAGCCCCTTTCGAGTATCCCCCGGCACTGAAGCTTTCTTT CASSPFRVSPGTEAFF
. TRBJ1-4 . TRBV5-6 15 TGTGCCAGCAGTACAAACCTCGCAACTAATGAAAAACTGTTTTTT CASSTNLATNEKLFF
. TRBJ1-4 . TRBV5-1 15 TGCGCCAGCACCCTTGGAGGGCAGGAGAATGAAAAACTGTTTTTT CASTLGGQENEKLFF
TRBD2 TRBJ2-7 . TRBV11-2 14 TGTGCCAGCAGCTTAGTGCCTAGCGGGATAGGGCAGTACTTC CASSLVPSGIGQYF
. TRBJ1-1 . TRBV5-1 13 TGCGCCAGCACCGTTGGAGCTTACGATGAAGCTTTCTTT CASTVGAYDEAFF
TRBD1 TRBJ2-3 . TRBV6-1 17 TGTGCCAGCAGTGATTTCGGGACAGGGAGGGGCACAGATACGCAGTATTTT CASSDFGTGRGTDTQYF
TRBD1 TRBJ2-7 few TRBV2 14 TGTGCCAGCAGGTGGGGACAGGGGCCATACGAGCAGTACTTC CASRWGQGPYEQYF
TRBD1 TRBJ1-2 . TRBV6-5 12 TGTGCCGCACGGGGGACAGGGGGTGGCTACACCTTC CAARGTGGGYTF
. TRBJ1-4 . TRBV6-5 15 TGTGCCAGCAGTTACGGCAGGGGCAGGAATGAAAAACTGTTTTTT CASSYGRGRNEKLFF
TRBD1 TRBJ1-2 once TRBV6-1 16 TGTGCCAGCAGTGAACAGGGGGGAACGTTCGGCTATGGCTACACCTTC CASSEQGGTFGYGYTF
TRBD2 TRBJ2-2 . TRBV5-1 16 TGCGCCAGCAGCCCTCCGGGACTAGCGGGACACCGGGAGCTGTTTTTT CASSPPGLAGHRELFF
TRBD1 TRBJ1-1 once TRBV7-9 15 TGTGCCAGCAGCTTAGGGACAGGAGGGAACACTGAAGCTTTCTTT CASSLGTGGNTEAFF
TRBD1 TRBJ2-3 . TRBV5-1 15 TGCGCCAGCACCATGACAGGGGAGAGCACAGATACGCAGTATTTT CASTMTGESTDTQYF